The 30 T cell receptor beta chains listed next were all sequenced from one sample in a study of vaccination effects on CD4 cells after COVID-19. The antigens for these receptors are not known. Sequencing was preceded by expansion of antigen-specific CD4+ T cells with viral peptide pools in the ViraFEST assay. Upon completion of 10 to 11 days in culture, CD4+ T cells were isolated. In the vaccine recipients, nucleocapsid antibodies were negative and there was no prior SARS-CoV-2 infection. Only in-frame clones appear in the TCRdb table, and some are missing; sequencing was by immunoSEQ multiplex PCR. Counted here are tens of thousands of clones, approximately 72% occurring once; the ten biggest clones make up less than 20%. Material: CD4+ T cells from PBMCs cultured with HCoV-NL63 spike peptides, obtained before COVID-19 vaccination. The receptor set was obtained from a human donor who received a COVID-19 vaccine.

This chain uses TRBV9 with TRBJ2-5; tentatively, D is TRBD2 (6 bases). CDR3 size: 14 residues. Germline CDR1 is SGDLS and CDR2 is YYNGEE. V was cut by 0 bases and J by 11 bases, with 17 bases left in between. The CDR3 DNA reads as TGTGCCAGCAGCGTAGACCCGCTGGAGGGTATACAGTACTTC. As protein: CASSVDPLEGIQYF.

The table lists this clone with a few counts. The V gene is TRBV2, the J gene TRBJ1-1, with a possible D match to TRBD1 (6 bases). The CDR3 length is 15 residues. CDR1 and CDR2 from the germline V gene are SNHLY and FYNNEI. V was shortened by 4 bases and J by 4 bases, with 16 bases between the two germline ends. Here the CDR3 reads CASSGGRLKTTEAFF. The DNA for the CDR3 is TGTGCCAGCAGTGGGGGGCGGCTAAAGACCACTGAAGCTTTCTTT.

J is TRBJ2-7 and V is TRBV6-5; D may be TRBD1 (5 bases). Trimming removed 6 bases from V and 6 bases from J, with 12 bases in between. The germline CDR1 and CDR2 sequences are MNHEY and SVGAGI. The CDR3 has 12 residues. The CDR3 sequence: CASRTVGLEQYF. The CDR3 nucleotides read TGTGCCAGCAGGACAGTGGGCCTCGAGCAGTACTTC.

The gene calls are TRBV6-2 or TRBV6-3 and TRBJ2-1, with TRBD2 matching 7 bases. CDR1 and CDR2 (germline): MNHEY, SVGEGT. The CDR3 contains 16 residues. V gave up 5 bases and J gave up 3 bases; unmatched junction bases: 10. The CDR3 DNA reads TGTGCCAGCAGTACCCTCCGCGGGAGCCTCTACAATGAGCAGTTCTTC. It yields the protein CASSTLRGSLYNEQFF.

A single count supports this clone. The chain joins TRBV28 to TRBJ1-4; no firm D call. Per germline, CDR1 MDHEN and CDR2 SYDVKM. Trimming stripped 3 bases from V and 9 bases from J, with 8 bases between. The CDR3 length is 12 residues. The CDR3 is CASSLSKQKLFF. The CDR3, as DNA: TGTGCCAGCAGTTTGTCTAAACAAAAACTGTTTTTT.

This chain connects TRBV2 to TRBJ2-5; 8 nucleotides agree with TRBD1. The CDR3 length is 15 residues. Germline-derived CDR1 and CDR2 are SNHLY and FYNNEI. Losses at the gene ends were 6 bases for V and 0 bases for J; bases not matched to a gene: 6. The CDR3 nucleotides are TGTGCCAGCAGGTTGGACAGGGCGGACCAAGAGACCCAGTACTTC. Protein product: CASRLDRADQETQYF.

V is TRBV5-4 and J is TRBJ1-1, with D hard to call. V was shortened by 4 bases and J by 5 bases, with 18 bases between the two germline ends. CDR3 length: 15 residues. CDR1 is SGHNT and CDR2 is YYREEE in the germline V gene (reference sequence). CDR3 nucleotides: TGTGCCAGCAGCCAAGGACCTTCTCCGGGGACTGAAGCTTTCTTT. Protein: CASSQGPSPGTEAFF.

This clone turned up a few times. The J gene is TRBJ2-7, the V gene TRBV5-1, with TRBD1 matching 10 bases. Germline CDR1 reads SGHRS; CDR2 reads YFSETQ. After removal of 6 bases from V and 6 bases from J, the junction contained 9 bases not matched to a gene. The CDR3 is 14 residues long. The CDR3 spells CASNRDRGFSEQYF. CDR3 nucleotide sequence: TGCGCCAGCAATCGGGACAGGGGATTCTCCGAGCAGTACTTC.

The CDR3: CAWSQASYEQYF. CDR3 DNA: TGTGCCTGGAGCCAGGCCTCCTACGAGCAGTACTTC. The chain carries TRBV30 and TRBJ2-7; D gene uncertain. Germline V gene lookup returns CDR1 GTSNPN and CDR2 SVGIG (reference sequence). This CDR3 contains 12 residues. Trimming stripped 3 bases from V and 0 bases from J, with 6 bases between. The full variable domain, in which reference TRBV30 and TRBJ2-7 provide the parts outside the CDR3, is SQTIHQWPATLVQPVGSPLSLECTVEGTSNPNLYWYRQAAGRGLQLLFYSVGIGQISSEVPQNLSASRPQDRQFILSSKKLLLSDSGFYLCAWSQASYEQYFGPGTRLTVT.

This rearrangement joins TRBV3-1 (or the pseudogene TRBV3-2) to TRBJ1-5; the D is unclear. The length of the CDR3 is 18 residues. CDR1 is LGHDT and CDR2 is YNNKEL in the germline V gene (reference sequence). V lost 0 bases, J lost 2 bases, and 17 bases lay in between. The CDR3 DNA reads TGTGCCAGCAGCCAAGAATCCCGCGGCCCGGAGGGCAATCAGCCCCAGCATTTT. Protein product: CASSQESRGPEGNQPQHF.

This rearrangement joins TRBV7-2 to TRBJ2-5; D is uncertain. Germline V gives CDR1 SGHTA, CDR2 FQGNSA. V shed 5 bases and J shed 3 bases, with 13 bases lying between them. The CDR3 has 14 amino acids. The CDR3 nucleotides read TGTGCCAGCAGCCCCCAAGGGTTGAAAGAGACCCAGTACTTC. Protein: CASSPQGLKETQYF. Using reference TRBV7-2 and TRBJ2-5 for the parts outside the CDR3, the full variable domain is GAGVSQSPSNKVTEKGKDVELRCDPISGHTALYWYRQSLGQGLEFLIYFQGNSAPDKSGLPSDRFSAERTGGSVSTLTIQRTQQEDSAVYLCASSPQGLKETQYFGPGTRLLVL.

The chain employs TRBV30 and TRBJ2-5; D uncertain. V gave up 1 base and J gave up 3 bases, with 9 bases separating them. Per germline, CDR1 GTSNPN and CDR2 SVGIG (reference sequence). CDR3 size: 13 residues. Here the CDR3 reads CAWSAQLEETQYF. The DNA of the CDR3 is TGTGCCTGGAGTGCACAGTTAGAAGAGACCCAGTACTTC.

The genes are TRBV2 and TRBJ2-7; 9 bases align to TRBD1. With V trimmed by 8 bases and J by 2 bases, 1 base remained unmatched. The V gene's germline CDR1 is SNHLY and CDR2 FYNNEI. The CDR3 contains 12 residues. DNA for the CDR3: TGTGCCAGCCGACAGGGGGCCTACGAGCAGTACTTC. It encodes CASRQGAYEQYF.

This clone appeared once. The V gene is TRBV6-5, the J gene TRBJ2-3; D is undetermined. V was trimmed by 6 bases and J by 2 bases, leaving 3 bases between them. The CDR3 totals 11 residues. CDR1 MNHEY and CDR2 SVGAGI come from the germline V gene. CDR3 in DNA: TGTGCCAGCAGGAACACAGATACGCAGTATTTT. This gives the protein CASRNTDTQYF.

In this sample, this clone turned up a few times. The J gene is TRBJ1-1, the V gene TRBV19; no firm D call. This CDR3 spans 13 amino acids. V was cut by 1 base and J by 3 bases, with 6 bases left in between. The germline V gene encodes CDR1 LNHDA and CDR2 SQIVND (reference sequence). The CDR3 bases are TGTGCCAGTAGTATAGGTTGGTACACTGAAGCTTTCTTT. This translates into CASSIGWYTEAFF.

Here the CDR3 reads CASSAGTGYQPQHF. CDR3 sequence (DNA): TGTGCCAGCAGCGCCGGGACAGGGTATCAGCCCCAGCATTTT. This chain joins TRBV7-9 and TRBJ1-5, with 9 bases identical to TRBD1. Germline CDR1 and CDR2: SEHNR and FQNEAQ (reference sequence). This CDR3 comprises 14 residues. Germline trimming cut 5 bases from V and 5 bases from J; bases unmatched to any gene: 4.

This chain uses TRBV6-1 with TRBJ1-2; TRBD1 matches 9 bases. Germline V lookup: CDR1 MNHNS, CDR2 SASEGT. This CDR3 spans 13 amino acids. V dropped 11 bases and J dropped 4; count of bases not matched to a gene: 8. CDR3 loop: CAGNRGLAYGYTF. CDR3 DNA: TGTGCCGGCAACAGGGGGCTGGCCTATGGCTACACCTTC.

This chain links TRBV28 with TRBJ2-3; D perhaps matches TRBD1 (6 bases). Germline CDR1 MDHEN, CDR2 SYDVKM. Trimming removed 5 bases at V and 2 bases at J, with 11 bases between. The length of the CDR3 is 14 residues. The CDR3 DNA is TGTGCCAGCAGTCCGGACAGTCCCACAGATACGCAGTATTTT. Residues: CASSPDSPTDTQYF.

V usage is TRBV28 and J usage is TRBJ2-5; D possibly uses TRBD1 or TRBD2 (7 bases each). Trimming removed 1 base from V and 5 bases from J, with 11 bases in between. This CDR3 spans 14 amino acids. Germline V gene sequence: CDR1 MDHEN, CDR2 SYDVKM. CDR3 coding DNA: TGTGCCAGCAGTTTATCGGGGGGACAGGAGACCCAGTACTTC. It translates to CASSLSGGQETQYF.

This chain links TRBV7-8 with TRBJ2-1, with D perhaps matching TRBD2 (6 bases). CDR3 length equals 12 residues. Trimming removed 1 base from V and 9 bases from J, with 7 bases in between. Per germline, CDR1 SGHVS and CDR2 FQNEAQ. This CDR3 reads CASSLVGGEQFF. The CDR3 DNA reads TGTGCCAGCAGCTTAGTCGGGGGTGAGCAGTTCTTC.

V usage is TRBV12-5 and J usage is TRBJ1-3, with unresolved D. This CDR3 spans 13 amino acids. Germline V CDR1 and CDR2: LGHNT, FRNRAP. Between the trimmed V and J ends, which lost 3 bases and 5 bases, there was a span of 8 bases. CDR3 in DNA: TGTGCTAGTGGTTTCGCCTCCCGAAACACCATATATTTT. Protein sequence: CASGFASRNTIYF.

The rearrangement joins TRBV14 to TRBJ1-6, with D hard to call. The CDR3 spans 11 residues. CDR1 is SGHDN and CDR2 is FVKESK in the germline V gene. The V end was cut by 4 bases, the J end by 7 bases, with 2 bases between. The CDR3, as DNA: TGTGCCAGCAGCCTCAATTCACCCCTCCACTTT. It codes for CASSLNSPLHF.

The genes are TRBV29-1 and TRBJ2-7, with D possibly TRBD1 on 6 matching bases. Germline V gene data show CDR1 as SQVTM and CDR2 as ANQGSEA. The CDR3 extends over 13 amino acids. V shed 1 base and J shed 7 bases, with 14 bases lying between them. Here the CDR3 reads CSVEGRGLGEQYF. The CDR3 DNA sequence: TGCAGCGTTGAAGGCAGGGGCCTAGGGGAGCAGTACTTC.

This clone is a singleton in its sample. The V call is TRBV15, the J call TRBJ2-4; D is undetermined. There are 13 residues in the CDR3. V dropped 1 base and J dropped 12 bases, with 13 bases sitting between them. Germline loops: CDR1 LNHNV, CDR2 YYDKDF (reference sequence). The CDR3 protein is CATSRARAGDQYF. Here the CDR3 DNA reads TGTGCCACCAGCAGAGCACGGGCCGGAGATCAGTACTTC.

This clone appeared a few times. This rearrangement joins TRBV2 to TRBJ2-2; D is uncertain. With 5 bases removed from V and 6 bases from J, the gap between germline ends came to 13 bases. Germline CDR1 SNHLY, CDR2 FYNNEI. The CDR3 sequence is 14 residues long. The DNA of the CDR3 is TGTGCCAGCAGTACGGCAGGCAGTGCCGGGGAGCTGTTTTTT. It is translated as CASSTAGSAGELFF. The full variable domain, in which reference TRBV2 and TRBJ2-2 provide the parts outside the CDR3, is EPEVTQTPSHQVTQMGQEVILRCVPISNHLYFYWYRQILGQKVEFLVSFYNNEISEKSEIFDDQFSVERPDGSNFTLKIRSTKLEDSAMYFCASSTAGSAGELFFGEGSRLTVL.

The chain is built from TRBV6-5 and TRBJ2-7; D is possibly TRBD2 (6 bases). This CDR3 has 13 amino acids. V was trimmed by 6 bases and J by 2 bases, leaving 11 bases between them. Germline CDR1 is MNHEY and CDR2 is SVGAGI. The CDR3 region is CASSPGVPYEQYF. The CDR3 nucleotides are TGTGCCAGCAGCCCGGGGGTCCCCTACGAGCAGTACTTC.

The rearrangement uses TRBV24-1 and TRBJ1-1; no reliable D call. CDR1 is KGHDR, CDR2 SFDVKD, per germline. This CDR3 has 13 amino acids. Trimming stripped 9 bases from V and 1 base from J, with 11 bases between. DNA for the CDR3: TGTGCCACCTCGGCTCTGGGGAACACTGAAGCTTTCTTT. Translated: CATSALGNTEAFF.

This sequence joins TRBV7-9 and TRBJ2-1; weak D call: TRBD2 (7 bases). The CDR3 loop spans 12 amino acids. Germline V lookup: CDR1 SEHNR, CDR2 FQNEAQ (reference sequence). The V end lost 5 bases, the J end lost 13 bases, and 15 bases lay between the germline ends. The CDR3 is CASSEGRGVQFF. CDR3 nucleotide sequence: TGTGCCAGCAGCGAGGGGAGGGGGGTACAGTTCTTC. The variable domain in full, with the rest retrieved from reference TRBV7-9 and TRBJ2-1, is DTGVSQNPRHKITKRGQNVTFRCDPISEHNRLYWYRQTLGQGPEFLTYFQNEAQLEKSRLLSDRFSAERPKGSFSTLEIQRTEQGDSAMYLCASSEGRGVQFFGPGTRLTVL.

V usage is TRBV15 and J usage is TRBJ2-1; weak D call: TRBD2 (6 bases). The CDR3 runs 15 residues. Trimming took off 7 bases at V and 0 bases at J, with 13 bases between the two ends. Germline V CDR1 and CDR2: LNHNV, YYDKDF (reference sequence). The CDR3 region has the DNA TGTGCCACCACCATCCGGGGGAGCTCCTACAATGAGCAGTTCTTC. Amino acid sequence: CATTIRGSSYNEQFF.

The chain recombines TRBV18 with TRBJ1-1, with 7 bases lining up with TRBD1. J was trimmed by 1 base and V by 0 bases; bases with no gene match: 5. The length of the CDR3 is 16 residues. CDR1 and CDR2 from the germline V gene are KGHSH and LQKENI. Here the CDR3 reads CASSPPQGVRNTEAFF. As DNA, the CDR3 is TGTGCCAGCTCACCACCCCAGGGGGTGAGGAACACTGAAGCTTTCTTT.